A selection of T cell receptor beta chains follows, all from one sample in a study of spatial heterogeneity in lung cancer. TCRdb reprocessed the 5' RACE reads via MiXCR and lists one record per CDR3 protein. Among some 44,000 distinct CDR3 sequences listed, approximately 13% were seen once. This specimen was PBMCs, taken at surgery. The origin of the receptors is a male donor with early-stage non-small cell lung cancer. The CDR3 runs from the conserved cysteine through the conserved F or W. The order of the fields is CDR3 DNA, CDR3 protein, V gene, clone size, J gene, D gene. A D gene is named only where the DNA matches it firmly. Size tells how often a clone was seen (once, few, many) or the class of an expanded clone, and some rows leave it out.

CDR3 DNA: TGCAGCGTTGCGGACCGACCCGGAAACACCATATATTTT
CDR3 protein: CSVADRPGNTIYF
V gene: TRBV29-1
clone size: few
J gene: TRBJ1-3
D gene: .

CDR3 DNA: TGCGCCAGCAGGGAGAGACCGTCCGGCGCTGGAAACACCATATATTTT
CDR3 protein: CASRERPSGAGNTIYF
V gene: TRBV5-1
clone size: .
J gene: TRBJ1-3
D gene: .

CDR3 DNA: TGCGCCAGCACCCCTGCCGCTTACACAGATACGCAGTATTTT
CDR3 protein: CASTPAAYTDTQYF
V gene: TRBV5-1
clone size: .
J gene: TRBJ2-3
D gene: .

CDR3 DNA: TGTGCCAGCGGCCCTCGGGAGCAGGGCTCTTCCAACTTC
CDR3 protein: CASGPREQGSSNF
V gene: TRBV12-3/TRBV12-4
clone size: once
J gene: TRBJ1-2
D gene: .

CDR3 DNA: TGCGCCAGCAGCCAAGGGTCCCTCAGCTCCTACAATGAGCAGTTCTTC
CDR3 protein: CASSQGSLSSYNEQFF
V gene: TRBV4-3
clone size: .
J gene: TRBJ2-1
D gene: .

CDR3 DNA: TGTGCCAGCAGCAATAAGGATACGCAGTATTTT
CDR3 protein: CASSNKDTQYF
V gene: TRBV21-1
clone size: few
J gene: TRBJ2-3
D gene: .

CDR3 DNA: TGTGCCAGCAGTTTATCGGAACAGGGGAACGAGCAGTACTTC
CDR3 protein: CASSLSEQGNEQYF
V gene: TRBV27
clone size: many
J gene: TRBJ2-7
D gene: TRBD1

CDR3 DNA: TGTGCCATCAGCCAGCGTCTATCCTACGAGCAGTACTTC
CDR3 protein: CAISQRLSYEQYF
V gene: TRBV10-3
clone size: many
J gene: TRBJ2-7
D gene: .

CDR3 DNA: TGCAGTGCTCCCGCCCGACTAGCGGGTGTCGAGACCCAGTACTTC
CDR3 protein: CSAPARLAGVETQYF
V gene: TRBV20-1
clone size: few
J gene: TRBJ2-5
D gene: TRBD2

CDR3 DNA: TGTGCCAGCAGCCTACCCCGGGAGACCCAGTACTTC
CDR3 protein: CASSLPRETQYF
V gene: TRBV7-4
clone size: few
J gene: TRBJ2-5
D gene: .

CDR3 DNA: TGTGCCAGCATTCCGGGACAGGCTGACAAGCCCCAGCATTTT
CDR3 protein: CASIPGQADKPQHF
V gene: TRBV6-1
clone size: few
J gene: TRBJ1-5
D gene: TRBD1

CDR3 DNA: TGCGCCAGCAGCTCCCGGGACAGGGGCAACTATGGCTACACCTTC
CDR3 protein: CASSSRDRGNYGYTF
V gene: TRBV5-1
clone size: once
J gene: TRBJ1-2
D gene: TRBD1

CDR3 DNA: TGTGCCAGCAGCCTCAGGACGGAGGGGGCTGAAGCTTTCTTT
CDR3 protein: CASSLRTEGAEAFF
V gene: TRBV11-1
clone size: few
J gene: TRBJ1-1
D gene: .

CDR3 DNA: TGTGCCAGCAGCGTAGGGGCAGCTACGACCTACGAGCAGTACTTC
CDR3 protein: CASSVGAATTYEQYF
V gene: TRBV9
clone size: few
J gene: TRBJ2-7
D gene: .

CDR3 DNA: TGCAGTGCTAGAGATAGTAAGCGGGAGCTTGCCGGGGAGCTGTTTTTT
CDR3 protein: CSARDSKRELAGELFF
V gene: TRBV20-1
clone size: many
J gene: TRBJ2-2
D gene: TRBD2

CDR3 DNA: TGTGCCAGCAGCCCCACGGACCCCTCAGATACGCAGTATTTT
CDR3 protein: CASSPTDPSDTQYF
V gene: TRBV7-9
clone size: few
J gene: TRBJ2-3
D gene: .

CDR3 DNA: TGTGCCAGCAGTTCCCTAGCGGGGGTATCCTACAATGAGCAGTTCTTC
CDR3 protein: CASSSLAGVSYNEQFF
V gene: TRBV6-2/TRBV6-3
clone size: few
J gene: TRBJ2-1
D gene: TRBD2

CDR3 DNA: TGTGCCATCAGTGAATGGGGGGGCCCAAGCAACAATGAGCAGTTCTTC
CDR3 protein: CAISEWGGPSNNEQFF
V gene: TRBV10-3
clone size: .
J gene: TRBJ2-1
D gene: .

CDR3 DNA: TGTGCCAGCAGCTCGAGACAGGGATTCGAAAACACTGAAGCTTTCTTT
CDR3 protein: CASSSRQGFENTEAFF
V gene: TRBV5-5
clone size: many
J gene: TRBJ1-1
D gene: TRBD1

CDR3 DNA: TGCGCCTGCAGCTTGGGTGGCGAGGCATACAATGAGCAGTTCTTC
CDR3 protein: CACSLGGEAYNEQFF
V gene: TRBV5-1
clone size: few
J gene: TRBJ2-1
D gene: .

CDR3 DNA: TGTGCCAGCAGCTCCCGGGACAGCACGCTAAAGTTCTTC
CDR3 protein: CASSSRDSTLKFF
V gene: TRBV7-9
clone size: many
J gene: TRBJ2-1
D gene: TRBD1

CDR3 DNA: TGCGCCAGCAGCTTGGTTGGGGGAGATACGCAGTATTTT
CDR3 protein: CASSLVGGDTQYF
V gene: TRBV5-1
clone size: few
J gene: TRBJ2-3
D gene: .

CDR3 DNA: TGTGCCAGCAGCACCGCCAGACGAGGCACTGAAGCTTTCTTT
CDR3 protein: CASSTARRGTEAFF
V gene: TRBV7-9
clone size: .
J gene: TRBJ1-1
D gene: .

CDR3 DNA: TGTGCCAGCAGCAAGGGACGCTTCTTCTTGTCGACCGACGAAGCTTTCTTT
CDR3 protein: CASSKGRFFLSTDEAFF
V gene: TRBV5-5
clone size: many
J gene: TRBJ1-1
D gene: .

CDR3 DNA: TGTGCCAGCTCCCCTCGGGGCGACAGCCAAGAGACCCAGTACTTC
CDR3 protein: CASSPRGDSQETQYF
V gene: TRBV28
clone size: many
J gene: TRBJ2-5
D gene: .

CDR3 DNA: TGCAGTGCTTTTAGCGGGAGGGCCCAAGATACGCAGTATTTT
CDR3 protein: CSAFSGRAQDTQYF
V gene: TRBV20-1
clone size: few
J gene: TRBJ2-3
D gene: TRBD2

CDR3 DNA: TGTGCCATCAGTGAGTCCAGGGGAGGGGGAGAGACCCAGTACTTC
CDR3 protein: CAISESRGGGETQYF
V gene: TRBV10-3
clone size: .
J gene: TRBJ2-5
D gene: .

CDR3 DNA: TGTGCTAGTGGTCCGGACAGCGTCTCACCCCTCCACTTT
CDR3 protein: CASGPDSVSPLHF
V gene: TRBV12-5
clone size: few
J gene: TRBJ1-6
D gene: .

CDR3 DNA: TGTGCCAGCAGCTTAGAGGTTCAAGAGACCCAGTACTTC
CDR3 protein: CASSLEVQETQYF
V gene: TRBV7-3
clone size: .
J gene: TRBJ2-5
D gene: .

CDR3 DNA: TGTGCCAGCAGCTCCCCACAGGGGCGGAGGGACGAGCAGTACTTC
CDR3 protein: CASSSPQGRRDEQYF
V gene: TRBV7-2
clone size: once
J gene: TRBJ2-7
D gene: .

CDR3 DNA: TGCAGCGCCGAGACAGCCACCTACGAGCAGTACTTC
CDR3 protein: CSAETATYEQYF
V gene: TRBV29-1
clone size: few
J gene: TRBJ2-7
D gene: .

CDR3 DNA: TGTGCCAGCAGCGCGGGACTAGCGGGAGTTACCATTGAGCAGTTCTTC
CDR3 protein: CASSAGLAGVTIEQFF
V gene: TRBV7-9
clone size: few
J gene: TRBJ2-1
D gene: TRBD2

CDR3 DNA: TGCGCCAGCAGCTTGGCCTCCTACGAGCAGTACTTC
CDR3 protein: CASSLASYEQYF
V gene: TRBV5-1
clone size: few
J gene: TRBJ2-7
D gene: .

CDR3 DNA: TGTGCCAGCAGCCAGGGACTTAATGAAAAACTGTTTTTT
CDR3 protein: CASSQGLNEKLFF
V gene: TRBV4-2
clone size: .
J gene: TRBJ1-4
D gene: .

CDR3 DNA: TGTGCCAGCAATACAGGGCTTAGGGAAAAACTGTTTTTT
CDR3 protein: CASNTGLREKLFF
V gene: TRBV2
clone size: .
J gene: TRBJ1-4
D gene: .

CDR3 DNA: TGTGCCAGCAGCCAAGGGTTCGGCTACGAGCAGTACTTC
CDR3 protein: CASSQGFGYEQYF
V gene: TRBV3-1
clone size: many
J gene: TRBJ2-7
D gene: .

CDR3 DNA: TGTGCCAGCAGCCCGGGACCCAACTACGAGCAGTACTTC
CDR3 protein: CASSPGPNYEQYF
V gene: TRBV5-6
clone size: many
J gene: TRBJ2-7
D gene: .

CDR3 DNA: TGCAGCGTTGAACTTGGGTCCTCCTACAATGAGCAGTTCTTC
CDR3 protein: CSVELGSSYNEQFF
V gene: TRBV29-1
clone size: few
J gene: TRBJ2-1
D gene: .

CDR3 DNA: TGTGCCAGCAGTTCACAGGGTGGTGAAAAACTGTTTTTT
CDR3 protein: CASSSQGGEKLFF
V gene: TRBV12-3/TRBV12-4
clone size: few
J gene: TRBJ1-4
D gene: .

CDR3 DNA: TGCAGCGTTGAACCAGACAGTTCAGAGACCCAGTACTTC
CDR3 protein: CSVEPDSSETQYF
V gene: TRBV29-1
clone size: few
J gene: TRBJ2-5
D gene: .

CDR3 DNA: TGTGCCAGCAGTCCTAGCGGGTTCTACGAGCAGTACTTC
CDR3 protein: CASSPSGFYEQYF
V gene: TRBV27
clone size: few
J gene: TRBJ2-7
D gene: TRBD2

CDR3 DNA: TGTGCCAGCACCGTTCGACAGGTGGCAGATACGCAGTATTTT
CDR3 protein: CASTVRQVADTQYF
V gene: TRBV7-2
clone size: many
J gene: TRBJ2-3
D gene: .

CDR3 DNA: TGCGCCAGCAGCCTAGATGGGACAGGGGAGTACAATGAGCAGTTCTTC
CDR3 protein: CASSLDGTGEYNEQFF
V gene: TRBV5-1
clone size: few
J gene: TRBJ2-1
D gene: TRBD1

CDR3 DNA: TGTGCCTTACAGGCTAGCGGTTCCTACAATGAGCAGTTCTTC
CDR3 protein: CALQASGSYNEQFF
V gene: TRBV30
clone size: .
J gene: TRBJ2-1
D gene: TRBD2

CDR3 DNA: TGCGCCAGCAGCCCTCAGGGGGCCCAAGAGACCCAGTACTTC
CDR3 protein: CASSPQGAQETQYF
V gene: TRBV5-1
clone size: few
J gene: TRBJ2-5
D gene: TRBD1

CDR3 DNA: TGTGCCAGCAGCCGCGGGACTAGCGGGAGGACAGATACGCAGTATTTT
CDR3 protein: CASSRGTSGRTDTQYF
V gene: TRBV11-3
clone size: many
J gene: TRBJ2-3
D gene: TRBD2

CDR3 DNA: TGTGCCAGCAGTCCTGGCCGGACAGGGTTATCCTACGAGCAGTACTTC
CDR3 protein: CASSPGRTGLSYEQYF
V gene: TRBV12-3/TRBV12-4
clone size: few
J gene: TRBJ2-7
D gene: TRBD1

CDR3 DNA: TGTGCCAGCAGTGAAAATGTGGAAGGGCAACTGTTTTTT
CDR3 protein: CASSENVEGQLFF
V gene: TRBV6-1
clone size: .
J gene: TRBJ1-4
D gene: .

CDR3 DNA: TGTGCCAGCACTAGCTCAGGGACGGACAATTCACCCCTCCACTTT
CDR3 protein: CASTSSGTDNSPLHF
V gene: TRBV21-1
clone size: few
J gene: TRBJ1-6
D gene: .

CDR3 DNA: TGTGCCAGCAGTGAACGAGCCGGGGAGCTGTTTTTT
CDR3 protein: CASSERAGELFF
V gene: TRBV2
clone size: few
J gene: TRBJ2-2
D gene: .

CDR3 DNA: TGCGCCAGCAGCTTAAGGTCCCATTCCTACGAGCAGTACTTC
CDR3 protein: CASSLRSHSYEQYF
V gene: TRBV5-1
clone size: .
J gene: TRBJ2-7
D gene: .

CDR3 DNA: TGCAGCGTGGGGGACAGGGGAACTGAAGCTTTCTTT
CDR3 protein: CSVGDRGTEAFF
V gene: TRBV29-1
clone size: .
J gene: TRBJ1-1
D gene: TRBD1

CDR3 DNA: TGTGCCAGCAGCCTCGGACTAGCGGGAGTCCATGAGCAGTTCTTC
CDR3 protein: CASSLGLAGVHEQFF
V gene: TRBV6-2/TRBV6-3
clone size: few
J gene: TRBJ2-1
D gene: TRBD2

CDR3 DNA: TGCGCCAGCAGCCCGGCAGGGACAGCAATTAACTATGGCTACACCTTC
CDR3 protein: CASSPAGTAINYGYTF
V gene: TRBV5-1
clone size: few
J gene: TRBJ1-2
D gene: TRBD1